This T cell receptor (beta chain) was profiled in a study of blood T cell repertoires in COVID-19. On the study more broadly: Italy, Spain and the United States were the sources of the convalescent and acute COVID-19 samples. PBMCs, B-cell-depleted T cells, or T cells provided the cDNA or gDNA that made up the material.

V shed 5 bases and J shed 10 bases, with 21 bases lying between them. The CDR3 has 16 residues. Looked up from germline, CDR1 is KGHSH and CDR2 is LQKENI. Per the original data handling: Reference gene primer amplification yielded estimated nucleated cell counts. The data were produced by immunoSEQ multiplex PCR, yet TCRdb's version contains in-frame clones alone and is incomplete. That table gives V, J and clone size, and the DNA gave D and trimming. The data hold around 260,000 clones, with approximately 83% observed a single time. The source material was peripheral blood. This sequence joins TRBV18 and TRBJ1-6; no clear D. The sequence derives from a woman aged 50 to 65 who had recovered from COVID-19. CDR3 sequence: CASSTTPTSTGSPLHF. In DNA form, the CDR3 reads TGTGCCAGCTCAACGACTCCGACCTCGACTGGGTCACCCCTCCACTTT.